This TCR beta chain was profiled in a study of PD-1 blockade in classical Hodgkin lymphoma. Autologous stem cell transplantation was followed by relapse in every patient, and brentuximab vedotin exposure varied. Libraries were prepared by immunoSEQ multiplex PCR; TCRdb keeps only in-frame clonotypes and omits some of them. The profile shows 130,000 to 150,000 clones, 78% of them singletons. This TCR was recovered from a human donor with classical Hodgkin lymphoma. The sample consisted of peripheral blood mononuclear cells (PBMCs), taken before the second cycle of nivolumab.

The CDR3 is CASSVSPRDTIYF. Here the CDR3 DNA reads TGTGCCAGCAGCGTATCCCCTCGGGACACCATATATTTT. The V gene is TRBV9, the J gene TRBJ1-3; no firm D call. Trimming cost V 1 base and J 8 bases, with 10 bases left between them. Germline V lookup: CDR1 SGDLS, CDR2 YYNGEE. The CDR3 spans 13 residues.